These 3 T cell receptor beta chains were sequenced from one sample in a study of blood T cell repertoires in COVID-19. The table came from immunoSEQ multiplex PCR; TCRdb's copy has only in-frame clones and leaves some out. The sample yields over 200,000 clones, roughly 80% seen once. Material for sequencing was peripheral blood. All receptors come from a human donor in a cohort sampled during active COVID-19.

The chain links TRBV28 to TRBJ2-1; tentative D call: TRBD2 (5 bases). The CDR3 has 11 amino acids. The V end lost 6 bases, the J end lost 12 bases, and 12 bases lay between the germline ends. Looked up from germline, CDR1 is MDHEN and CDR2 is SYDVKM. Here the CDR3 DNA reads TGTGCCAGCAGATCGCGGGTTGCGCAGTTCTTC. Translated: CASRSRVAQFF.

This chain joins TRBV24-1 and TRBJ2-5, with 12 bases aligning to TRBD1. Germline CDR1 KGHDR, CDR2 SFDVKD. CDR3 length: 17 amino acids. V trimming: 2 bases; J trimming: 4 bases; junction bases outside the gene matches: 7. For the CDR3, the DNA is TGTGCCACCAGTGATTCGATACGGGACAGGGGGCGAGAGACCCAGTACTTC. It translates to CATSDSIRDRGRETQYF.

This chain uses TRBV4-1 with TRBJ2-7; D is possibly TRBD2 (6 bases). This CDR3 is built from 14 residues. Trimming took off 5 bases at V and 6 bases at J, with 17 bases between the two ends. In germline, CDR1 is MGHRA, CDR2 YSYEKL. The CDR3 reads CASSFPGDSTEQYF. CDR3 nucleotides: TGCGCCAGCAGCTTCCCGGGAGATTCTACCGAGCAGTACTTC.